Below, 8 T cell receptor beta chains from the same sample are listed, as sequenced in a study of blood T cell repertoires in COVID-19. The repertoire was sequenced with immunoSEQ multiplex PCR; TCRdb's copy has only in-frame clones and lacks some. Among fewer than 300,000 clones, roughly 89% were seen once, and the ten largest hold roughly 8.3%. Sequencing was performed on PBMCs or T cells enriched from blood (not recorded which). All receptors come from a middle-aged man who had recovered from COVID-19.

CDR3 amino acids: CASSPGRNTEAFF. The CDR3 DNA is TGTGCCAGCAGTCCCGGGAGGAACACTGAAGCTTTCTTT. The rearrangement links TRBV6-6 to TRBJ1-1; D gene ambiguous. V was clipped by 5 bases and J by 1 base, with 8 bases between them. The germline V gene has CDR1 MNHNY and CDR2 SVGAGI (reference sequence). This CDR3 has 13 residues.

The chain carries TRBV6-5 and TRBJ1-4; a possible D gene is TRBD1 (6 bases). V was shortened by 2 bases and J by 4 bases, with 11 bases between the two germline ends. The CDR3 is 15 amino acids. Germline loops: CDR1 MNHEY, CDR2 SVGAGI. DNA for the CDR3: TGTGCCAGCAGTTACGGCGGACAGATTAATGAAAAACTGTTTTTT. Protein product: CASSYGGQINEKLFF.

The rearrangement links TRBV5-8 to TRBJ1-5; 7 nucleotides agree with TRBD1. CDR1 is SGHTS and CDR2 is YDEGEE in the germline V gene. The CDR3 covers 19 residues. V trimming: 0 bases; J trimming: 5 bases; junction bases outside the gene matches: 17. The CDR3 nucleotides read TGTGCCAGCAGCTTGGTTAAGGTGGCAGGGGGAAGTCCAGATCAGCCCCAGCATTTT. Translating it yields CASSLVKVAGGSPDQPQHF.

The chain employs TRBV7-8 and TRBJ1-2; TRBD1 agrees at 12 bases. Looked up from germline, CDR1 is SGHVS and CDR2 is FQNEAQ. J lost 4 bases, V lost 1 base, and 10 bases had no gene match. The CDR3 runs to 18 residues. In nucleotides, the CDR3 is TGTGCCAGCAGCTTAGAATCGGTATGGGGACAGGGGGCCTATGGCTACACCTTC. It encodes CASSLESVWGQGAYGYTF.

In DNA, the CDR3 is TGTGCCAGCAAGGGGTGGGCGAATTCACCCCTCCACTTT. Translating gives CASKGWANSPLHF. The chain has TRBV19 and TRBJ1-6; the D gene is possibly TRBD1 (5 bases). There are 13 residues in the CDR3. Looked up from germline, CDR1 is LNHDA and CDR2 is SQIVND (reference sequence). The ends were cut back, 9 bases at V and 7 bases at J, with 13 bases in the middle.

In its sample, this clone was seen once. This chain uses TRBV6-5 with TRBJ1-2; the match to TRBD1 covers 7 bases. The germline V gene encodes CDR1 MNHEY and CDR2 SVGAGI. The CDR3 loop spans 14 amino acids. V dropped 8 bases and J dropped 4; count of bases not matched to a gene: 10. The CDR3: CASSVGQASYGYTF. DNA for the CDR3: TGTGCCAGCTCCGTTGGACAGGCGTCCTATGGCTACACCTTC.

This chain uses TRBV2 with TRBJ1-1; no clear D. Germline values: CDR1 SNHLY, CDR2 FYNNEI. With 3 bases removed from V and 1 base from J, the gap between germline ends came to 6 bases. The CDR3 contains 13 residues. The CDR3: CASSEYRNTEAFF. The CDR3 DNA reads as TGTGCCAGCAGTGAGTACAGGAACACTGAAGCTTTCTTT.

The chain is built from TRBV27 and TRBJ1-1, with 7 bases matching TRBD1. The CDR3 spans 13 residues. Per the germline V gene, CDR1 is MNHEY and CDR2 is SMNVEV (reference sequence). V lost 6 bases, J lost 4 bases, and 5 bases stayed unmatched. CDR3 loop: CASSRGVGTEAFF. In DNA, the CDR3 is TGTGCCAGCAGCAGGGGGGTGGGCACTGAAGCTTTCTTT.